The entry below describes one TCR beta chain. Its antigen has not been determined. No per-base quality is available; no much larger clone lies one base away. This specimen belongs to a study of T cell responses to AZD1222 COVID-19 vaccine (dated by TCRdb to about 2021). The study in broad terms: AZD1222 recipients given second doses at about 4 weeks or at about 12 weeks were pooled, since spike-specific TCR depth and breadth were not found to differ between the two schedules. TCR sequencing was performed for some 250 trial participants, of whom around 210 were given two doses of AZD1222 and around 25 were given two doses of MenACWY control vaccine. Trial participants were enrolled into age subgroups of 18-55, 56-69 and 70-plus years, which contained approximately 150, 28 and 58 TCR-sequenced participants, respectively.

There are 12 amino acids in the CDR3, from cysteine to phenylalanine inclusive. Only the CDR3 DNA is retained, 36 bases long and in frame from the first base. V sheds 3 bases and J sheds 7 bases, leaving 8 bases between their ends. The germline V gene supplies CDR1 SGDLS and CDR2 YYNGEE. The CDR3 regions of human TCRbeta chains were analyzed by immunosequencing. As for how the authors treated the data: Repertoire TCRs were matched against a reference library of SARS-CoV-2-specific TCRs generated with the MIRA antigen-specificity platform. Breadth was defined as the fraction of unique TCRs that were SARS-CoV-2-associated. Depth was defined as the fraction of total T cells that were SARS-CoV-2-associated. Using the MIRA data, each spike-specific TCR was mapped to the spike region that the TCR reacts to and placed in a CD4 or CD8 class. Log10-transformed breadth and depth values were compared by one-way ANOVA with Sidak's multiple comparisons tests. The table comes from immuneACCESS by way of TCRdb, which keeps in-frame sequences with V and J called. Part of the clones is missing from these tables; in studies checked, under half for an unresolved V gene and the rest for unknown reasons. The DNA gave D and trimming, while V, J and clone size come from that table. The sample includes fewer than 100,000 clones, with around nine tenths observed a single time. The ten largest clones represent approximately 11% of the sample.

General findings and caveats noted by the study authors: Vaccine-associated CD4 TCRs spanned the whole spike protein, with dominant responses in regions 160-218 and 743-854. Nearly half of unique spike-specific TCRs reportedly recognized epitopes outside regions mutated in the B.1.351 and B.1.1.7 variants. Spike-specific TCR breadth and depth rose significantly after two AZD1222 doses compared with day 0 and with MenACWY recipients. Most participants were white British and females outnumbered males, and the authors suggested that clonal diversity may have been underestimated. Because no samples from the day 14 peak response were available, repertoires could be characterized only after the peak T cell response. The 56-69-year group was small, and its depth increase did not reach significance, likely because of low power. Conclusions about previously exposed vaccinees are limited, since just five to seven AZD1222 recipients were seropositive for SARS-CoV-2 at baseline.

Read against the paper, the sample's time point label means: baseline before first vaccination. Samples from vaccinated people were obtained from the UK trials COV001 and COV002, which included a single-blind randomized controlled phase 2/3 trial of AZD1222 (ChAdOx1 nCoV-19) in healthy adults. For TCRbeta chain sequencing, PBMC samples were collected from trial participants at day 0 and at day 28 after the second dose. This sequence originates from an adult in good health. In this chain, TRBV9 is recombined with TRBJ1-5; the D gene identity is not certain. The sample in question was peripheral blood, obtained on day 0 of AZD1222 vaccination. CDR3 sequence: CASSGLGQPQHF. DNA sequence: TGTGCCAGCAGCGGTTTAGGACAGCCCCAGCATTTT.